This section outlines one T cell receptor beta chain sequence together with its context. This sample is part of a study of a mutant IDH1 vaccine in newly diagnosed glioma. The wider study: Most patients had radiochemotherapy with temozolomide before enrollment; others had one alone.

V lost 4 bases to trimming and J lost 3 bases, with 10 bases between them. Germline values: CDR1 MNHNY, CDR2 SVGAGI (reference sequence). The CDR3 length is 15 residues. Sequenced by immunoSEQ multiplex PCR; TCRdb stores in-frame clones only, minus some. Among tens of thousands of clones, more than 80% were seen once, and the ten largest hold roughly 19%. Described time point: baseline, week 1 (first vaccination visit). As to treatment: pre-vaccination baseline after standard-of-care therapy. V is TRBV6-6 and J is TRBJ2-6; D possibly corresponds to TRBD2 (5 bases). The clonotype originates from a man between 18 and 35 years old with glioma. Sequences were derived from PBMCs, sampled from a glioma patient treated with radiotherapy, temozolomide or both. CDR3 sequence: CASSSDWFGANVLTF. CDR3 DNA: TGTGCCAGCAGTTCGGACTGGTTTGGGGCCAACGTCCTGACTTTC.